This T cell receptor (beta chain) appears in the sequencing data of a study of T cell responses to AZD1222 COVID-19 vaccine (dated by TCRdb to about 2021). As for the study more broadly: TCR sequencing covered more than 230 trial participants: 200 to 220 given two doses of AZD1222 and 26 given two doses of MenACWY control vaccine. Enrollment into the trials was organized by age into subgroups of 18-55, 56-69 and 70-plus years, and those subgroups contained about 160, 30 and 59 TCR-sequenced participants, respectively. Study-wide conclusions, independent of this receptor: Reportedly, close to half of the unique spike-specific TCRs recognized epitopes lying outside the regions that are mutated in the B.1.351 and B.1.1.7 variants. The whole spike protein was spanned by vaccine-associated CD4 TCRs, and dominant responses were seen in regions 160-218 and 743-854. Because no day 14 peak-response samples were available, repertoires were characterized only after the peak T cell response. In the small 56-69-year group, the increase in depth fell short of significance, most likely because of low power. Participants were mostly white British and included more females than males, and it was suggested by the authors that clonal diversity may have been underestimated. Conclusions about previously exposed vaccinees were limited because only five to seven AZD1222 recipients were SARS-CoV-2 seropositive at baseline. A significant rise in spike-specific TCR breadth and depth was observed after two AZD1222 doses relative to day 0 and relative to MenACWY recipients.

What the time point label conveys for this sample: about 28 days (+/-7) after the second vaccine dose. Because spike-specific TCR depth and breadth did not differ between the two schedules, AZD1222 recipients who got a second dose at roughly 4 weeks were pooled with those who got a second dose at roughly 12 weeks. Samples from vaccinated people were obtained from the UK trials COV001 and COV002, which included a single-blind randomized controlled phase 2/3 trial of AZD1222 (ChAdOx1 nCoV-19) in healthy adults. For TCRbeta chain sequencing, PBMC samples were collected from trial participants at day 0 and at day 28 after the second dose. This clone has a handful of counts. Its antigen has not been determined. No clone much larger than this one lies a single base away; base qualities are absent. The CDR3 regions of human TCRbeta chains were subjected to immunosequencing. Concerning the study's data processing: TCRs in the repertoires were compared against a reference library of SARS-CoV-2-specific TCRs that had been generated with the MIRA antigen-specificity platform. Breadth was defined as the fraction of unique TCRs that were SARS-CoV-2-associated. Depth was defined as the fraction of total T cells that were SARS-CoV-2-associated. Using the MIRA data, every spike-specific TCR was mapped to the spike region that the TCR reacted to and assigned to either a CD4 or a CD8 class. Log10-transformed breadth and depth values were compared by one-way ANOVA with Sidak's multiple comparisons tests. The source is immuneACCESS, and TCRdb retained only in-frame sequences with V and J called. Part of the clones is not carried over; for the studies checked, unresolved V genes explain less than half of this, and the remainder is unexplained. V, J and clone size derive from that table, while D and trimming were established from the DNA sequence. This sample comprises 150,000 to 200,000 clones, roughly 85% of them detected only once. In total, the top ten clones hold around 0.99% of the sample.

There are 14 amino acids in the CDR3, from cysteine to phenylalanine inclusive. Left in the record is the CDR3 DNA by itself, 42 bases read in frame from the first base. The germline ends are 8 bases apart after V is trimmed by 6 bases and J by 0 bases. As encoded in the germline V gene (reference sequence), CDR1 is LNHDA while CDR2 is SQIVND. In this chain, TRBV19 is recombined with TRBJ1-4; the D gene is unclear. The sample consisted of peripheral blood, taken 28 days after the second AZD1222 dose. The TCR originated in an adult who received the AZD1222 COVID-19 vaccine. The CDR3 region has the sequence CASRESATNEKLFF. The DNA sequence is TGTGCCAGTAGAGAGTCGGCAACTAATGAAAAACTGTTTTTT.